The rows below give T cell receptor beta chains drawn from one sample of a study of T cell responses to AZD1222 COVID-19 vaccine. Sequencing was performed with immunoSEQ multiplex PCR; in TCRdb, only in-frame clones are kept and a portion is missing. The data show around 110,000 clones, 88% seen once. Sequences were derived from peripheral blood, sampled on day 0 of AZD1222 vaccination. These receptors originate from an adult in good health. The CDR3 runs from the conserved cysteine through the conserved F or W. D genes are given only for firm matches.

CDR3 protein,J gene,D gene,V gene
CSVFTGGSNTEAFF,TRBJ1-1,TRBD1,TRBV29-1
CASSLARVSGGMNTGELFF,TRBJ2-2,TRBD2,TRBV7-9
CASSLVSAPGQGVPYGYTF,TRBJ1-2,TRBD1,TRBV7-2
CASSMDLSTDTQYF,TRBJ2-3,NA,TRBV19
CSVWEGEETQYF,TRBJ2-5,NA,TRBV29-1
CASSVLSGANTEAFF,TRBJ1-1,NA,TRBV5-1
CASNRVPLETQYF,TRBJ2-5,NA,TRBV21-1
CASSEWDGYTF,TRBJ1-2,NA,TRBV25-1
CASSGPGTPYEQYF,TRBJ2-7,NA,TRBV7-9
CASSQGQRSDQPQHF,TRBJ1-5,TRBD1,TRBV6-6
CATSSGGQGPSSPLHF,TRBJ1-6,TRBD1,TRBV15
CASSLAGTSTDTQYF,TRBJ2-3,TRBD2,TRBV6-4
CASSLVAGGTDTQYF,TRBJ2-3,TRBD2,TRBV7-2
CASSVVQGGDNSPLHF,TRBJ1-6,NA,TRBV18